This TCR beta chain was captured by sequencing in a study of T cells in women clearing cervical HPV infection. Trimming removed 1 base at V and 5 bases at J, with 6 bases between. This CDR3 has 13 amino acids. Germline assignment: CDR1 SGHTA and CDR2 FQGTGA. Libraries were prepared by immunoSEQ multiplex PCR; TCRdb keeps only in-frame clonotypes and omits some of them. The sample has over 45,000 clones; the top ten hold around 1.5%. Concerning this clone: The missing CDR3 end, 3 residues past where the read stops, is filled in from the germline J gene.

The rearrangement uses TRBV7-3 and TRBJ2-1; perhaps TRBD1 as D (5 bases). This TCR was recovered from a woman between 18 and 69 years old with a cervical HPV16 infection that either progressed to CIN3+ or cleared (not recorded which). The sequenced sample consisted of blood buffy coat. The CDR3 bases that were read are TGTGCCAGCAGCTTAAACAGGCACAATGAG. Translated: CASSLNRHNE. The whole CDR3 protein is CASSLNRHNEQFF.